This T cell receptor (beta chain) was obtained from a study of T cell repertoires in cytomegalovirus infection. This CDR3 comprises 17 residues. V lost 6 bases, J lost 1 base, and 21 bases lay in between. TCRdb processed the reads anew with MiXCR; each CDR3 protein has one entry. The sample has hundreds of thousands of distinct CDR3 sequences, about 42% seen once. Concerning this clonotype: Its antigen is still unknown.

General study results and limits: Based on cumulative public TCR beta family frequency, carriers of CMV plus the relevant HLA were identified.

The V gene is TRBV12-3 or TRBV12-4, the J gene TRBJ1-1; D might be TRBD1 (6 bases). The sample was cultured PBMCs, taken from culture after CMV antigen stimulation. The receptor's source is a human donor in good health (CMV status not recorded). Some clones in this sample may be carry-over from other donors' samples. CDR3 in DNA: TGTGCCAGCAGCCCGGCTCCGGGACAAAGGAGGAACACTGAAGCTTTCTTT. Its protein product is CASSPAPGQRRNTEAFF.